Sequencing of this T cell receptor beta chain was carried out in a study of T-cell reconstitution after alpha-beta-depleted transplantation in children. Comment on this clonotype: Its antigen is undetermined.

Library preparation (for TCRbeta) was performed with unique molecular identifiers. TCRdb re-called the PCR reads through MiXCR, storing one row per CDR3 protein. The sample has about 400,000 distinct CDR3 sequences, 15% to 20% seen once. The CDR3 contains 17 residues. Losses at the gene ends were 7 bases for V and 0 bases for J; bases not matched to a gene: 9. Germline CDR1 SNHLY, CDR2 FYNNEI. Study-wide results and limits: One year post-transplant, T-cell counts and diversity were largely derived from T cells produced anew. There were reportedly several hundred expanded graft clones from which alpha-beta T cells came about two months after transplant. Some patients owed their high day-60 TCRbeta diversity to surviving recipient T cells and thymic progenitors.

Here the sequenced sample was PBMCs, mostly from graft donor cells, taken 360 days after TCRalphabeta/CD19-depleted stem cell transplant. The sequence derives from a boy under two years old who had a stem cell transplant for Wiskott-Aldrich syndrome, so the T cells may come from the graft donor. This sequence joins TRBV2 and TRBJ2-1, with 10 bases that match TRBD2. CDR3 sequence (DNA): TGTGCCAGCAAGGGAATAGCGGGAGGCCACTCCTACAATGAGCAGTTCTTC. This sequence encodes CASKGIAGGHSYNEQFF.